This is a list of T cell receptor beta chains from one sample in a study of identical twins. TCRdb re-called the 5' RACE reads through MiXCR, storing one row per CDR3 protein. The sample carries around 480,000 distinct CDR3 sequences, approximately 15% recorded once. This same sample was also taken into another study, of yellow fever vaccine responses in identical twins.

Sequencing was performed on CD4+ T cells sorted from blood. The receptors were sampled from a woman between 18 and 29 years old in good health. CDR3s include the opening cysteine and the closing phenylalanine or tryptophan. Each record gives: CDR3 protein, V gene.

cdr3_aa: CASSPGPGELFF
v_call: TRBV18

cdr3_aa: CASSQDPGRGASEQYF
v_call: TRBV4-2

cdr3_aa: CASSLLGREQFF
v_call: TRBV5-1

cdr3_aa: CASSVGRGTGELFF
v_call: TRBV12-3/TRBV12-4

cdr3_aa: CASSYSRDRVYEQYF
v_call: TRBV6-5

cdr3_aa: CASSQELAGDPDTQYF
v_call: TRBV5-4

cdr3_aa: CSAMGQITDTQYF
v_call: TRBV20-1

cdr3_aa: CSARDDGGGAADTQYF
v_call: TRBV20-1

cdr3_aa: CASSRVQGLAGSTDTQYF
v_call: TRBV3-1

cdr3_aa: CSVAGTGIYNEQFF
v_call: TRBV29-1

cdr3_aa: CASSFVAGANVLTF
v_call: TRBV27

cdr3_aa: CASSRGLAGGYNEQFF
v_call: TRBV6-1

cdr3_aa: CASSPQGTIGETQYF
v_call: TRBV7-2

cdr3_aa: CASSLDQTQYF
v_call: TRBV12-3/TRBV12-4

cdr3_aa: CSANPSGKDDEQYF
v_call: TRBV20-1

cdr3_aa: CSAPDSKAQETQYF
v_call: TRBV20-1

cdr3_aa: CSARLAGAANTGELFF
v_call: TRBV20-1

cdr3_aa: CASSRGAYEQYF
v_call: TRBV5-1

cdr3_aa: CASSSGQISDTQYF
v_call: TRBV12-3/TRBV12-4

cdr3_aa: CASSRSGMYEQYF
v_call: TRBV27

cdr3_aa: CASSLGDQGATDTQYF
v_call: TRBV7-9

cdr3_aa: CASNPDSPGGNQPQHF
v_call: TRBV2

cdr3_aa: CASSRTGSGTDTQYF
v_call: TRBV6-1

cdr3_aa: CASSLVPRDRVTGELFF
v_call: TRBV7-9

cdr3_aa: CASRDSRYNEQFF
v_call: TRBV2

cdr3_aa: CSVERHPGSGYTF
v_call: TRBV29-1

cdr3_aa: CASSPQPGQVYGYTF
v_call: TRBV18

cdr3_aa: CASSSLLAGGDTGELFF
v_call: TRBV7-7

cdr3_aa: CAWSAIGGTGTGELFF
v_call: TRBV30

cdr3_aa: CASRRQENTGELFF
v_call: TRBV4-3

cdr3_aa: CASSLIAAPAEQYF
v_call: TRBV7-2

cdr3_aa: CASSRIAQGAGSYYNEQFF
v_call: TRBV11-2

cdr3_aa: CASRDGTSDQETQYF
v_call: TRBV2

cdr3_aa: CASSLVAVRTGELFF
v_call: TRBV7-2

cdr3_aa: CASNPSGTRYEQYF
v_call: TRBV2

cdr3_aa: CSANRDRVDEQYF
v_call: TRBV20-1

cdr3_aa: CASSLDRYNYGYTF
v_call: TRBV4-3

cdr3_aa: CASSLESGEQYF
v_call: TRBV5-1

cdr3_aa: CASSLLAGNEQFF
v_call: TRBV4-3